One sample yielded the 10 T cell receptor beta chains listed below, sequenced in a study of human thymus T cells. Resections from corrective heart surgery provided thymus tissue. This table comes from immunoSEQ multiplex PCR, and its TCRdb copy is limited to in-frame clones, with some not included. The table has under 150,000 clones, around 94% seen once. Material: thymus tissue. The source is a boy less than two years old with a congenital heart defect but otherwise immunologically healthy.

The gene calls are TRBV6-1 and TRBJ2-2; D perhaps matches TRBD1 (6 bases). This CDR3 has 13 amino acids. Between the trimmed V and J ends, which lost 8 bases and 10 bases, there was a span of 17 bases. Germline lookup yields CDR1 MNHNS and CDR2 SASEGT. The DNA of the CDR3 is TGTGCCAGCGGCTGGACAGTGAATTCGGAGCTGTTTTTT. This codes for CASGWTVNSELFF.

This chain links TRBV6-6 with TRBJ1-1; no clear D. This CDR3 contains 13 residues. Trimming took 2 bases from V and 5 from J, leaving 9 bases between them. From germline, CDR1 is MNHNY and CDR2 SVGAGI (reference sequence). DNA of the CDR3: TGTGCCAGCAGTTACGCTAGGAGGACTGAAGCTTTCTTT. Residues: CASSYARRTEAFF.

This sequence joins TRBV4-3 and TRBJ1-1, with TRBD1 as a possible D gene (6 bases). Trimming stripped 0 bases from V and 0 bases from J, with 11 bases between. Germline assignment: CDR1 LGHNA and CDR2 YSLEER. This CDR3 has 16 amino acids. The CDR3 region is CASSQDAGQVNTEAFF. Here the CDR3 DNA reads TGCGCCAGCAGCCAAGATGCGGGACAAGTGAACACTGAAGCTTTCTTT.

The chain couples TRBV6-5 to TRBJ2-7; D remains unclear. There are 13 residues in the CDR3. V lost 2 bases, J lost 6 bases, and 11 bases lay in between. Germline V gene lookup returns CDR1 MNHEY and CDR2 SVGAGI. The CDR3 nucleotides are TGTGCCAGCAGTTACCGACCCATCGGCGAGCAGTACTTC. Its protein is CASSYRPIGEQYF.

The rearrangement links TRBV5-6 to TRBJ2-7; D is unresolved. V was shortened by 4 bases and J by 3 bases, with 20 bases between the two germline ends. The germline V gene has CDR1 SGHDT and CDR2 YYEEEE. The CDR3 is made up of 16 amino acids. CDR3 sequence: CASSLNAKAVHYEQYF. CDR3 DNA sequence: TGTGCCAGCAGCCTTAACGCCAAGGCAGTCCACTACGAGCAGTACTTC. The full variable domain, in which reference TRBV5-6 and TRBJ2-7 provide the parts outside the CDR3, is DAGVTQSPTHLIKTRGQQVTLRCSPKSGHDTVSWYQQALGQGPQFIFQYYEEEERQRGNFPDRFSGHQFPNYSSELNVNALLLGDSALYLCASSLNAKAVHYEQYFGPGTRLTVT.

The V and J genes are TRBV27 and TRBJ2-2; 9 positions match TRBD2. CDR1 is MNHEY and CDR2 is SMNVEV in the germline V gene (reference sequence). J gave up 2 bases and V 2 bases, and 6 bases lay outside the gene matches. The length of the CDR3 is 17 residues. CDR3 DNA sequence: TGTGCCAGCAGTTTAGCTAGCGGGGATTCTAACACCGGGGAGCTGTTTTTT. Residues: CASSLASGDSNTGELFF.

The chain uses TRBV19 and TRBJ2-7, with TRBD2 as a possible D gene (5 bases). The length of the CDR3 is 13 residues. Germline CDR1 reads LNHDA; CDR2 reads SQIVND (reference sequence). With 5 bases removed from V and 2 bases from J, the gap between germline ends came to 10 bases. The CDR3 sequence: CASSSAVPYEQYF. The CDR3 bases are TGTGCCAGTAGTTCAGCGGTCCCCTACGAGCAGTACTTC.

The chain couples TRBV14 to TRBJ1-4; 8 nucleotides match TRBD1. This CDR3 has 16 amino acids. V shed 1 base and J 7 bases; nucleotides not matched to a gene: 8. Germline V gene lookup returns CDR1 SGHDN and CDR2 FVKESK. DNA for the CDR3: TGTGCCAGCAGCCAAGGAATACAGGGGGGACGTGAAAAACTGTTTTTT. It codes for CASSQGIQGGREKLFF.

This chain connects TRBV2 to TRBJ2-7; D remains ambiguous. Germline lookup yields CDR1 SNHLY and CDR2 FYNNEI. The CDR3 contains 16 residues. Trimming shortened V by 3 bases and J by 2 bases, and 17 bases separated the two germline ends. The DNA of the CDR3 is TGTGCCAGCAGTGATGAACAGTCAAGACTCCCCTACGAGCAGTACTTC. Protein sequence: CASSDEQSRLPYEQYF.

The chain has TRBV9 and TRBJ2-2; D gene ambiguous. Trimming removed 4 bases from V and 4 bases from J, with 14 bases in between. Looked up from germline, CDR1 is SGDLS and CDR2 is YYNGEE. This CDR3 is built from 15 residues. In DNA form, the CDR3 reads TGTGCCAGCAGCTCCTCCGGTGCAAGCACCGGGGAGCTGTTTTTT. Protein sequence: CASSSSGASTGELFF. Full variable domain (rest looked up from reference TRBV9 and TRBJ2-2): DSGVTQTPKHLITATGQRVTLRCSPRSGDLSVYWYQQSLDQGLQFLIQYYNGEERAKGNILERFSAQQFPDLHSELNLSSLELGDSALYFCASSSSGASTGELFFGEGSRLTVL.